What follows describes a single T cell receptor (beta chain). The sample comes from a study of control samples from healthy donors and cancer patients. Clones were read by immunoSEQ multiplex PCR, and TCRdb kept only the in-frame ones, dropping some. The table records more than 95,000 clones, roughly 91% of them present only once. V shed 5 bases, J shed 2 bases, and the junction held 8 bases outside the gene matches. The CDR3 length is 16 residues. Germline loops: CDR1 SGHTA, CDR2 FQGTGA. Sequencing was carried out using blood. V gene TRBV7-3 combines with J gene TRBJ2-3; 9 nucleotides agree with TRBD2. The receptor was derived from a woman in her seventies in good health. This chain's CDR3 is CASSRGTSPITDTQYF. The CDR3 DNA reads TGTGCCAGCAGCCGCGGGACTAGCCCAATCACAGATACGCAGTATTTT.